This T cell receptor beta chain was sequenced during a study of technical replicates of blood from a handful of donors. Sequencing used immunoSEQ multiplex PCR; TCRdb keeps in-frame clones, though not all of them. The table includes just under 100,000 clones, about 95% detected once. V was shortened by 3 bases and J by 3 bases, with 9 bases between the two germline ends. There are 14 residues in the CDR3. Germline V gene data show CDR1 as SGHTA and CDR2 as FQGNSA. The sample holds one count of this clone. Sequencing was carried out using T cells isolated from PBMCs. J is TRBJ1-3 and V is TRBV7-2, with D perhaps TRBD1 (5 bases). The sequence derives from a human donor in good health. CDR3 DNA: TGTGCCAGCAGCTTTCGGACAAGTGGAAACACCATATATTTT. Its translation is CASSFRTSGNTIYF.